The next 19 T cell receptor beta chains were all read from a single sample in a study of T cell repertoires in cytomegalovirus infection. TCRdb fed the reads into MiXCR, producing one record per CDR3 protein. The sample carries about 740,000 distinct CDR3 sequences, approximately 40% recorded once. Source material: PBMCs. The receptors stem from a human donor in good health (CMV status not recorded). Some clones in this sample may be carry-over from other donors' samples.

This clonotype was counted ten times or more. The genes are TRBV20-1 and TRBJ1-2; 10 nucleotides match TRBD1. Germline CDR1 reads DFQATT; CDR2 reads SNEGSKA (reference sequence). With 3 bases clipped from V and 7 bases from J, the junction kept 8 bases outside the gene matches. The CDR3 runs to 14 residues. The DNA for the CDR3 is TGCAGTGCTAGCCCCGACAGGGGGCACGGTGGCTACACCTTC. As protein: CSASPDRGHGGYTF.

The V and J genes are TRBV7-2 and TRBJ1-2; no definite D call. Germline-derived CDR1 and CDR2 are SGHTA and FQGNSA. V was pared by 1 base and J by 7 bases, with 16 bases between. CDR3 length equals 15 residues. In nucleotides, the CDR3 is TGTGCCAGCAGCTTAGAAGAAACCCCTCGGGCTGGCTACACCTTC. Its translation: CASSLEETPRAGYTF.

V usage is TRBV20-1 and J usage is TRBJ2-1, with TRBD1 matching 7 bases. V lost 6 bases and J lost 6; bases outside the gene matches: 5. CDR1 DFQATT and CDR2 SNEGSKA come from the germline V gene (reference sequence). This CDR3 is 12 amino acids long. CDR3 region: CSASRGSNEQFF. CDR3 nucleotide sequence: TGCAGTGCCTCCAGGGGGAGCAATGAGCAGTTCTTC.

Comment on this clonotype: The conserved phenylalanine or tryptophan normally closing the CDR3 is absent here, so this likely arose from a read error. J is TRBJ2-1 and V is TRBV4-1, with 8 bases aligning to TRBD2. Germline V gene data show CDR1 as MGHRA and CDR2 as YSYEKL. The J segment lost 4 bases and the V segment lost 0 bases, leaving 8 bases of the junction unmatched. This CDR3 has 17 residues. In nucleotides, the CDR3 is TGCGCCAGCAGCCAAGATGGGGGAGCGGGAGTTTACAATGAGCAGTTCTTA. This translates into CASSQDGGAGVYNEQFL.

The rearrangement links TRBV7-2 to TRBJ2-5; D is undetermined. Germline V gene lookup returns CDR1 SGHTA and CDR2 FQGNSA. V lost 4 bases and J 5 bases, leaving 8 bases between the germline ends. This CDR3 contains 12 residues. The CDR3 DNA is TGTGCCAGCAGCTCGCTACTGGAGACCCAGTACTTC. As protein: CASSSLLETQYF.

The gene calls are TRBV6-1 and TRBJ1-2; no clear D gene. Trimming removed 1 base from V and 4 bases from J, with 10 bases in between. This CDR3 region has 14 residues. Germline V gene lookup returns CDR1 MNHNS and CDR2 SASEGT. The CDR3 nucleotides are TGTGCCAGCAGTGAAGAACGACGGCCCTATGGCTACACCTTC. Its protein is CASSEERRPYGYTF.

This clonotype was picked up many times. This CDR3 reads CASSQYLLSGNTIYF. For the CDR3, the DNA is TGTGCCAGCAGCCAATACCTACTCTCTGGAAACACCATATATTTT. This chain joins TRBV7-8 and TRBJ1-3; D unclear. The CDR3 totals 15 residues. Germline CDR1 is SGHVS and CDR2 is FQNEAQ. The ends were cut back, 5 bases at V and 0 bases at J, with 11 bases in the middle.

The chain uses TRBV27 and TRBJ2-7; D possibly corresponds to TRBD2 (6 bases). This CDR3 is built from 16 residues. The V end was cut by 0 bases, the J end by 3 bases, with 15 bases between. The V gene's germline CDR1 is MNHEY and CDR2 SMNVEV (reference sequence). In DNA, the CDR3 is TGTGCCAGCAGTTTATCCTTCGGGACTGTTCGCTACGAGCAGTACTTC. Protein product: CASSLSFGTVRYEQYF.

The table lists this clonotype with a few counts. CDR3 residues: CSARDRRTANTEAFF. CDR3 coding DNA: TGCAGTGCTAGAGACAGGAGGACGGCGAACACTGAAGCTTTCTTT. V and J are TRBV20-1 and TRBJ1-1; D remains unclear. V shed 0 bases and J shed 1 base, with 12 bases lying between them. The CDR3 length is 15 residues. Germline CDR1 is DFQATT and CDR2 is SNEGSKA (reference sequence).

The chain couples TRBV7-2 to TRBJ1-3; D unresolved. The length of the CDR3 is 15 residues. Trimming removed 1 base from V and 0 bases from J, with 7 bases in between. The germline V gene has CDR1 SGHTA and CDR2 FQGNSA. CDR3 coding DNA: TGTGCCAGCAGCTTAGACCTCTTCTCTGGAAACACCATATATTTT. The encoded protein is CASSLDLFSGNTIYF.

This chain connects TRBV6-5 to TRBJ1-5; 8 bases line up with TRBD1. V shed 6 bases, J shed 0 bases, and the junction held 4 bases outside the gene matches. The CDR3 consists of 15 residues. CDR1 is MNHEY, CDR2 SVGAGI, per germline. This chain's CDR3 is CASRRQGNSNQPQHF. The CDR3 DNA follows: TGTGCCAGCAGACGACAGGGGAATAGCAATCAGCCCCAGCATTTT.

In this sample, this clonotype turned up many times. This chain connects TRBV7-8 to TRBJ1-5, with 8 bases fitting TRBD1. CDR1 is SGHVS, CDR2 FQNEAQ, per germline. V shed 1 base and J 5 bases; nucleotides not matched to a gene: 13. The CDR3 extends over 18 amino acids. The CDR3: CASSLGEGQGAFDQPQHF. CDR3 DNA sequence: TGTGCCAGCAGCTTAGGGGAGGGGCAGGGGGCTTTCGATCAGCCCCAGCATTTT. Using reference TRBV7-8 and TRBJ1-5 for the parts outside the CDR3, the full variable domain is GAGVSQSPRYKVAKRGQDVALRCDPISGHVSLFWYQQALGQGPEFLTYFQNEAQLDKSGLPSDRFFAERPEGSVSTLKIQRTQQEDSAVYLCASSLGEGQGAFDQPQHFGDGTRLSIL.

This CDR3 reads CASSEAVSTDTQYF. As DNA, the CDR3 is TGTGCCAGCAGTGAGGCGGTTAGCACAGATACGCAGTATTTT. This chain joins TRBV2 and TRBJ2-3; D gene ambiguous. The CDR3 covers 14 residues. CDR1 is SNHLY and CDR2 is FYNNEI in the germline V gene. V was clipped by 3 bases and J by 0 bases, with 7 bases between them.

This clonotype was counted many times. The chain joins TRBV7-2 to TRBJ1-2, with TRBD1 as a possible D gene (6 bases). V was cut by 1 base and J by 4 bases, with 19 bases left in between. Germline values: CDR1 SGHTA, CDR2 FQGNSA. CDR3 length: 17 residues. CDR3 nucleotide sequence: TGTGCCAGCAGCTTAGGCCAGGGTACAGGGTTTGGCTATGGCTACACCTTC. Its translation: CASSLGQGTGFGYGYTF.

A word on this clonotype: Here the CDR3 omits its conserved ending phenylalanine or tryptophan, so a read error is the likely source. This rearrangement joins TRBV7-6 to TRBJ2-7; 7 positions match TRBD1. V shed 5 bases and J 2 bases; nucleotides not matched to a gene: 9. Germline V gene sequence: CDR1 SGHVS, CDR2 FNYEAQ. The CDR3 runs 15 residues. CDR3 coding DNA: TGTGCCAGCAGCCCCTACCGGGACAGCACCTACGAGCAGTACTTA. Translating gives CASSPYRDSTYEQYL.

This clonotype was seen repeatedly, ten times or more. This chain connects TRBV7-3 to TRBJ2-2; 7 bases match TRBD1. Germline V CDR1 and CDR2: SGHTA, FQGTGA. V dropped 4 bases and J dropped 0; count of bases not matched to a gene: 11. This CDR3 comprises 18 residues. CDR3 in DNA: TGTGCCAGCAGCTCCGGGCCAGGACAGGTTGCGAACACCGGGGAGCTGTTTTTT. It translates to CASSSGPGQVANTGELFF. The full variable domain, completed using reference TRBV7-3 and TRBJ2-2, is GAGVSQTPSNKVTEKGKYVELRCDPISGHTALYWYRQSLGQGPEFLIYFQGTGAADDSGLPNDRFFAVRPEGSVSTLKIQRTERGDSAVYLCASSSGPGQVANTGELFFGEGSRLTVL.

This clonotype has just one count. The V call is TRBV5-5, the J call TRBJ2-5; TRBD2 might be the D (5 bases). The germline V gene has CDR1 SGHKS and CDR2 YYEKEE (reference sequence). The CDR3 is 15 residues long. V lost 1 base, J lost 2 bases, and 12 bases lay in between. DNA of the CDR3: TGTGCCAGCAGCTTGATAGGAGGTCGACAAGAGACCCAGTACTTC. Its translation: CASSLIGGRQETQYF.

The chain joins TRBV6-8 to TRBJ2-4, with TRBD2 matching over 9 bases. Looked up from germline, CDR1 is MNHGY and CDR2 is SAAAGT. The CDR3 covers 16 residues. Trimming cost V 5 bases and J 2 bases; bases outside gene matches: 7. In nucleotides, the CDR3 is TGTGCCAGCAGTCCTAGCGGGGTTGGAACCAAAAACATTCAGTACTTC. Its translation is CASSPSGVGTKNIQYF.

This chain links TRBV28 with TRBJ1-2; D possibly corresponds to TRBD1 (5 bases). Germline CDR1 and CDR2: MDHEN and SYDVKM. The CDR3 contains 15 residues. Trimming took off 2 bases at V and 4 bases at J, with 14 bases between the two ends. The CDR3 bases are TGTGCCAGCAGTTTACCCCCAGGGTGGCTCTATGGCTACACCTTC. This encodes CASSLPPGWLYGYTF.